This TCR beta chain derives from a study of shared clonotypes between healthy human individuals. Study-level information: CD4 naive and CD4 memory each took three plates per donor, while CD8 naive took two and CD8 memory one.

Broader study findings: In having few donors, the study represented limited genetic and exposure-history diversity. An anticipated effect of sequencing depth on clonotype sharing among donors was recognized.

The naive CD8 subset, CD45RO-negative cells positively selected for CCR7, excluded terminally differentiated effector memory CD45RA+ cells. Germline trimming cut 1 base from V and 4 bases from J; bases unmatched to any gene: 7. Germline-derived CDR1 and CDR2 are MNHEY and SMNVEV (reference sequence). This CDR3 contains 15 residues. For every subset, genomic DNA was evenly distributed across several immunoSEQ plates. Profiled with immunoSEQ multiplex PCR; TCRdb holds only in-frame clones, not every one. The repertoire holds about 680,000 clones, with about 90% as singletons. Only one count was recorded for this clone. Its cognate antigen is unknown.

This clonotype was obtained from a man younger than 40 in good health. The rearrangement uses TRBV27 and TRBJ2-7, with 7 nucleotides matching TRBD2. The sample was naive CD8+ T cells sorted from blood. The CDR3: CASSLFGGSRYEQYF. The CDR3, as DNA: TGTGCCAGCAGTTTATTTGGCGGGAGTAGATACGAGCAGTACTTC.